Below, 32 T cell receptor beta chains from the same sample are listed, as sequenced in a study of regulatory dendritic cells for organ transplantation (dated by TCRdb to 2015 to 2018). The receptor library was made with the immunoSEQ multiplex PCR assay. This immuneACCESS table, as held by TCRdb, lists in-frame sequences with V and J called but not all clones. Of the missing ones, under half trace to an unresolved V gene in checked studies; the others have no known cause. This sample has around 30,000 clones in its table, and roughly 85% of those were observed once. Over 0.35% of the sample belongs to the ten largest clones. The material sequenced was naive CD8+ T cells from blood. This specimen's cell subset or site label, interpreted: CD45RA+ naive T cells. These receptors were collected from a human donor in good health.

The rearrangement uses TRBV11-2 and TRBJ2-1; a possible D gene is TRBD2 (5 bases). The germline V and J ends were trimmed by 1 base and 4 bases, with 11 bases remaining between them. This CDR3 has 15 residues. CDR1 and CDR2 (germline): SGHAT, FQNNGV. CDR3 bases: TGTGCCAGCAGCTTAGCGGGGTTTCTATACAATGAGCAGTTCTTC. As protein: CASSLAGFLYNEQFF.

The chain is built from TRBV11-2 and TRBJ2-1; 13 nucleotides agree with TRBD2. Germline values: CDR1 SGHAT, CDR2 FQNNGV. V trimming: 5 bases; J trimming: 9 bases; junction bases outside the gene matches: 13. This CDR3 has 17 amino acids. CDR3 sequence (DNA): TGTGCCAGCAGCACCGGGACTAGCGGGGCAGCGGGTCCTGAGCAGTTCTTC. It specifies CASSTGTSGAAGPEQFF.

The J gene is TRBJ2-3, the V gene TRBV27, with TRBD2 as a possible D gene (5 bases). V dropped 5 bases and J dropped 2 bases, with 11 bases sitting between them. CDR1 MNHEY and CDR2 SMNVEV come from the germline V gene (reference sequence). This CDR3 region has 14 residues. The CDR3 here is CASSPRGLTDTQYF. The CDR3 DNA is TGTGCCAGCAGTCCGAGAGGGCTCACAGATACGCAGTATTTT.

This chain links TRBV27 with TRBJ1-2; no firm D call. The CDR3 consists of 13 residues. The germline gives CDR1 MNHEY, CDR2 SMNVEV (reference sequence). V was cut by 5 bases and J by 3 bases, with 10 bases left in between. The chain's CDR3 is CASSPGDYYGYTF. In DNA form, the CDR3 reads TGTGCCAGCAGTCCGGGAGACTACTATGGCTACACCTTC.

J is TRBJ1-2 and V is TRBV6-5; 9 nucleotides agree with TRBD1. The CDR3 spans 15 residues. Trimming took 0 bases from V and 6 from J; bases not matched to a gene: 5. CDR1 and CDR2 (germline): MNHEY, SVGAGI. The CDR3 is CASSYSTGGLDGYTF. The CDR3 coding sequence is TGTGCCAGCAGTTACTCGACAGGGGGGTTGGATGGCTACACCTTC.

The chain joins TRBV27 to TRBJ2-2, with D maybe TRBD2 (7 bases). Between the trimmed V and J ends, which lost 5 bases and 0 bases, there was a span of 25 bases. Germline V gives CDR1 MNHEY, CDR2 SMNVEV (reference sequence). CDR3 length: 20 residues. The CDR3 DNA is TGTGCCAGCAGTCTAGGTGGGATCTACGGCGGGGGCCCGAACACCGGGGAGCTGTTTTTT. It specifies CASSLGGIYGGGPNTGELFF.

The chain is built from TRBV7-3 and TRBJ2-1; 9 bases are shared with TRBD2. Trimming took 3 bases from V and 8 from J; bases not matched to a gene: 11. CDR3 length equals 16 residues. Germline V CDR1 and CDR2: SGHTA, FQGTGA. The CDR3 spells CASSLLAGALSDEQFF. The CDR3 DNA reads TGTGCCAGCAGCTTGTTAGCGGGGGCCCTTTCCGATGAGCAGTTCTTC.

The V call is TRBV19, the J call TRBJ2-5, with 7 bases lining up with TRBD1. J gave up 5 bases and V 4 bases, and 10 bases lay outside the gene matches. This CDR3 spans 15 amino acids. Germline loops: CDR1 LNHDA, CDR2 SQIVND (reference sequence). The CDR3 is CASSRGQSGWETQYF. CDR3 DNA: TGTGCCAGTAGTAGGGGACAGTCGGGCTGGGAGACCCAGTACTTC.

The chain couples TRBV12-5 to TRBJ2-7; D may be TRBD2 (6 bases). The CDR3 is made up of 15 amino acids. V lost 3 bases, J lost 1 base, and 13 bases lay in between. Germline values: CDR1 LGHNT, CDR2 FRNRAP. The CDR3 sequence: CASGLTWGESYEQYF. The CDR3 nucleotides read TGTGCTAGTGGTTTAACTTGGGGGGAATCCTACGAGCAGTACTTC.

The chain couples TRBV10-3 to TRBJ1-2, with D possibly being TRBD1 (6 bases). CDR3 size: 15 residues. V lost 4 bases and J 5 bases, leaving 17 bases between the germline ends. Germline V gene lookup returns CDR1 ENHRY and CDR2 SYGVKD. The CDR3 sequence: CAISGQDLRHYGYTF. The CDR3 DNA reads TGTGCCATCAGTGGACAGGACCTGCGGCATTATGGCTACACCTTC.

The J gene is TRBJ1-1, the V gene TRBV10-3; weak D call: TRBD1 (5 bases). Germline CDR1 ENHRY, CDR2 SYGVKD. V was pared by 7 bases and J by 1 base, with 10 bases between. The CDR3 contains 13 residues. CDR3 sequence: CAITPGGNTEAFF. CDR3 bases: TGTGCCATCACCCCGGGGGGGAACACTGAAGCTTTCTTT.

The V and J genes are TRBV7-9 and TRBJ2-7, with 9 bases identical to TRBD1. V shed 5 bases, J shed 2 bases, and the junction held 7 bases outside the gene matches. Looked up from germline, CDR1 is SEHNR and CDR2 is FQNEAQ (reference sequence). There are 15 residues in the CDR3. Here the CDR3 DNA reads TGTGCCAGCAGCCCACCCGGGACAGGGCCCTACGAGCAGTACTTC. Protein product: CASSPPGTGPYEQYF.

The rearrangement links TRBV11-2 to TRBJ2-7; 9 bases are a match to TRBD1. Germline CDR1 SGHAT, CDR2 FQNNGV. The CDR3 consists of 17 residues. J lost 3 bases, V lost 2 bases, and 11 bases had no gene match. The DNA for the CDR3 is TGTGCCAGCAGCTTATCACCGGGACAGGGCGCTGACTACGAGCAGTACTTC. Encoded protein: CASSLSPGQGADYEQYF.

The chain is built from TRBV19 and TRBJ2-6; 10 bases line up with TRBD1. This CDR3 has 18 residues. Trimming removed 10 bases from V and 2 bases from J; junction bases left unmatched: 14. CDR1 LNHDA and CDR2 SQIVND come from the germline V gene (reference sequence). The CDR3 protein is CATWGSDRGLAGANVLTF. The CDR3 nucleotides are TGTGCCACCTGGGGTTCCGACAGGGGGCTAGCTGGGGCCAACGTCCTGACTTTC.

This chain links TRBV11-2 with TRBJ2-7; TRBD2 aligns across 8 bases. The CDR3 runs 12 residues. V was pared by 7 bases and J by 6 bases, with 5 bases of the junction left unmatched. Germline lookup yields CDR1 SGHAT and CDR2 FQNNGV. This CDR3 is CASTGLEVEQYF. The CDR3 nucleotides read TGTGCCAGCACGGGACTAGAGGTCGAGCAGTACTTC. The whole variable domain, remainder taken from reference TRBV11-2 and TRBJ2-7, is EAGVAQSPRYKIIEKRQSVAFWCNPISGHATLYWYQQILGQGPKLLIQFQNNGVVDDSQLPKDRFSAERLKGVDSTLKIQPAKLEDSAVYLCASTGLEVEQYFGPGTRLTVT.

This rearrangement joins TRBV15 to TRBJ2-3; 9 nucleotides match TRBD2. This CDR3 spans 17 amino acids. J gave up 7 bases and V 5 bases, and 16 bases lay outside the gene matches. Germline lookup yields CDR1 LNHNV and CDR2 YYDKDF (reference sequence). DNA of the CDR3: TGTGCCACCAGCGGGGCTCTGGGCGGGGGGGTGGACAATACGCAGTATTTT. It encodes CATSGALGGGVDNTQYF.

This clone was counted a few times. The rearrangement links TRBV9 to TRBJ1-5, with TRBD1 matching 8 bases. The CDR3 is made up of 14 amino acids. Germline CDR1 reads SGDLS; CDR2 reads YYNGEE. V gave up 4 bases and J gave up 7 bases; unmatched junction bases: 7. Written as DNA, the CDR3 is TGTGCCAGCAGCCCCTTCTGGACAGGGCAGCCCCAGCATTTT. It translates to CASSPFWTGQPQHF. The full variable domain, completed using reference TRBV9 and TRBJ1-5, is DSGVTQTPKHLITATGQRVTLRCSPRSGDLSVYWYQQSLDQGLQFLIQYYNGEERAKGNILERFSAQQFPDLHSELNLSSLELGDSALYFCASSPFWTGQPQHFGDGTRLSIL.

The genes are TRBV2 and TRBJ2-2; a possible D gene is TRBD1 (6 bases). Germline assignment: CDR1 SNHLY and CDR2 FYNNEI. Trimming left V 4 bases short and J 1 base short, with 10 bases between. The length of the CDR3 is 15 residues. CDR3 coding DNA: TGTGCCAGCAGTGCCGAGACAGGGAACACCGGGGAGCTGTTTTTT. It is translated as CASSAETGNTGELFF.

The table lists this clone with a few counts. The genes are TRBV7-6 and TRBJ2-1, with TRBD1 identical over 9 bases. From germline, CDR1 is SGHVS and CDR2 FNYEAQ. Germline trimming cut 3 bases from V and 8 bases from J; bases unmatched to any gene: 8. This CDR3 has 15 amino acids. The DNA of the CDR3 is TGTGCCAGCAGCTTCGCCGGGACAGGGAGGGATGAGCAGTTCTTC. Protein: CASSFAGTGRDEQFF.

The gene calls are TRBV13 and TRBJ2-3, with 10 bases matching TRBD1. The CDR3 has 20 amino acids. V dropped 5 bases and J dropped 0; count of bases not matched to a gene: 17. The germline gives CDR1 PRHDT, CDR2 FYEKMQ (reference sequence). The CDR3 is CASSQRRGQGRTTSTDTQYF. CDR3 DNA sequence: TGTGCCAGCAGCCAACGAAGGGGACAGGGGCGAACCACTAGCACAGATACGCAGTATTTT.

The chain joins TRBV5-8 to TRBJ1-5, with a tentative D call TRBD1 (6 bases). The CDR3 extends over 15 amino acids. Trimming left V 3 bases short and J 0 bases short, with 10 bases between. Germline V lookup: CDR1 SGHTS, CDR2 YDEGEE. Written as DNA, the CDR3 is TGTGCCAGCAGCTCTGGACAGTATAGCAATCAGCCCCAGCATTTT. This translates into CASSSGQYSNQPQHF.

This clone came up once. This chain connects TRBV4-3 to TRBJ2-7; D is unresolved. Germline values: CDR1 LGHNA, CDR2 YSLEER. Trimming stripped 0 bases from V and 3 bases from J, with 9 bases between. This CDR3 contains 14 residues. The CDR3 here is CASSQDRGSYEQYF. The CDR3, as DNA: TGCGCCAGCAGCCAAGATCGCGGCAGCTACGAGCAGTACTTC.

The chain recombines TRBV5-1 with TRBJ1-4; 9 bases are a match to TRBD1. Germline values: CDR1 SGHRS, CDR2 YFSETQ. The CDR3 runs to 13 residues. J gave up 5 bases and V 5 bases, and 1 base lay outside the gene matches. The CDR3 nucleotides are TGCGCCAGCAGGGACAGGGGCAATGAAAAACTGTTTTTT. The encoded protein is CASRDRGNEKLFF.

This clone showed up just once. The V call is TRBV11-2, the J call TRBJ2-7; D call uncertain. Germline values: CDR1 SGHAT, CDR2 FQNNGV. V shed 4 bases and J shed 2 bases, with 6 bases lying between them. There are 12 residues in the CDR3. Here the CDR3 DNA reads TGTGCCAGCAGCTCAATAGCCTACGAGCAGTACTTC. It specifies CASSSIAYEQYF.

V gene TRBV5-5 combines with J gene TRBJ1-1, with 9 bases fitting TRBD1. V was pared by 2 bases and J by 3 bases, with 14 bases of the junction left unmatched. This CDR3 spans 18 amino acids. The germline V gene has CDR1 SGHKS and CDR2 YYEKEE (reference sequence). The CDR3 nucleotides read TGTGCCAGCAGCTTAGGGACAGGGAGGGGTAAGTCGGACACTGAAGCTTTCTTT. Its protein is CASSLGTGRGKSDTEAFF.

The rearrangement uses TRBV11-2 and TRBJ2-7; 11 bases are a match to TRBD2. The CDR3 loop spans 16 amino acids. CDR1 is SGHAT and CDR2 is FQNNGV in the germline V gene. The V gene end was trimmed by 0 bases and the J gene end by 9 bases; junction bases not matched to a gene: 10. CDR3: CASSLETSGVPPPQYF. CDR3 coding DNA: TGTGCCAGCAGCTTAGAGACTAGCGGGGTTCCCCCGCCGCAGTACTTC.

This clone came up a few times. The chain couples TRBV7-3 to TRBJ2-1, with 10 bases lining up with TRBD2. The CDR3 runs to 17 residues. Germline V gene data show CDR1 as SGHTA and CDR2 as FQGTGA. With V trimmed by 5 bases and J by 5 bases, 12 bases remained unmatched. The chain's CDR3 is CASSPRVAGGLDNEQFF. In DNA form, the CDR3 reads TGTGCCAGCAGCCCCCGGGTAGCGGGGGGTCTTGACAATGAGCAGTTCTTC.

The rearrangement links TRBV9 to TRBJ2-3; 9 bases align to TRBD2. This CDR3 contains 15 residues. The germline V gene encodes CDR1 SGDLS and CDR2 YYNGEE. The V segment lost 0 bases and the J segment 3 bases; nucleotides outside the gene matches: 2. CDR3 in amino acids: CASSVGLAVTDTQYF. The CDR3 coding sequence is TGTGCCAGCAGCGTAGGACTAGCGGTTACAGATACGCAGTATTTT.

This clone was recorded only once. The genes are TRBV27 and TRBJ2-7; 9 bases are shared with TRBD2. CDR1 is MNHEY, CDR2 SMNVEV, per germline (reference sequence). The CDR3 covers 16 residues. V lost 6 bases to trimming and J lost 4 bases; unmatched junction nucleotides: 13. DNA for the CDR3: TGTGCCAGCAGCCCCCTCTGGAGTAGCGGGGGTTACGAGCAGTACTTC. It is translated as CASSPLWSSGGYEQYF.

The V call is TRBV4-3, the J call TRBJ2-1; 9 bases are a match to TRBD2. This CDR3 region has 16 residues. The V segment lost 1 base and the J segment 5 bases; nucleotides outside the gene matches: 6. Germline CDR1 reads LGHNA; CDR2 reads YSLEER. CDR3 bases: TGCGCCAGCAGCCAAGGGCGGGGGGGCAGGAACAATGAGCAGTTCTTC. It codes for CASSQGRGGRNNEQFF.

The V and J genes are TRBV4-1 and TRBJ1-2, with D unclear. CDR1 is MGHRA and CDR2 is YSYEKL in the germline V gene. V dropped 4 bases and J dropped 1 base, with 19 bases sitting between them. The CDR3 covers 17 residues. CDR3 DNA sequence: TGCGCCAGCAGCCCCAATCTCGGCGGTGGGTTTAACTATGGCTACACCTTC. Protein product: CASSPNLGGGFNYGYTF.

The rearrangement joins TRBV5-4 to TRBJ1-1, with D tentatively TRBD1 (5 bases). Looked up from germline, CDR1 is SGHNT and CDR2 is YYREEE (reference sequence). CDR3 size: 12 residues. The germline V and J ends were trimmed by 4 bases and 4 bases, with 8 bases remaining between them. Here the CDR3 DNA reads TGTGCCAGCAGCCCCGGGGGCACTGAAGCTTTCTTT. Its protein is CASSPGGTEAFF.